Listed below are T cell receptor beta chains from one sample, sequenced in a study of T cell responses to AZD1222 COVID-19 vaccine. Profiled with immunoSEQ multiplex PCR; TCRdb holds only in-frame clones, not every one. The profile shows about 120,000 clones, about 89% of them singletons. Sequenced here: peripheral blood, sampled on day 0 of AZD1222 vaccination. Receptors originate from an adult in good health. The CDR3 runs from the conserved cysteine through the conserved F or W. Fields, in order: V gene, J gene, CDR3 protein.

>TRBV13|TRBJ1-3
CASSFQGTGNTIYF
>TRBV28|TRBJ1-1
CASSLVLGGGRTEAFF
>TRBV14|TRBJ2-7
CASSQARTSRTSYEQYF
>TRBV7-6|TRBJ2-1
CASSLGGTAYNEQFF
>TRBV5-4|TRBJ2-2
CASSTGLGDTGELFF
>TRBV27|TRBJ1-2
CASSQGDRGYGYTF
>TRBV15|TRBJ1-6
CATSRDPDRGNSPLHF
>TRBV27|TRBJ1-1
CASSLRGRGAEAFF
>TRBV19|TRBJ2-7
CASSQGLLGPREQYF
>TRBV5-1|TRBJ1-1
CASSATPGQAYTEAFF
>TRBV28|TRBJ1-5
CASAVRQPQHF
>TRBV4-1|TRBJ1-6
CASSQDGVSRRINSPLHF
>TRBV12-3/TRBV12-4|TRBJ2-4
CASRNRGNIQYF
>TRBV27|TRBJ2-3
CASSLLAGSDTQYF
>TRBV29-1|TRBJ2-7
CSGKAGHEQYF
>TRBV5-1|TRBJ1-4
CASSPGTGTWEKLFF
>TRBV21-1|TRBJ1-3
CASKEYLFRGNTIYF
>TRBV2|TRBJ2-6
CASRSAGSSGANVLTF
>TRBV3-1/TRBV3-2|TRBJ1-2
CASSQVNTLGLYGYTF
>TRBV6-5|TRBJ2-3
CASSPNWDTQYF
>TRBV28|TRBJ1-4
CASSGRIGTNEKLFF
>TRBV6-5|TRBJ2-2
CASSSRSNTGELFF
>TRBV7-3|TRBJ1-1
CASSGFIDRDEAFF
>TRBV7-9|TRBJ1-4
CASSSSGQREKLFF
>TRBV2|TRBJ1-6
CASRRNRDRDSPLHF
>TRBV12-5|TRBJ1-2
CASGLVGAGGGGYTF
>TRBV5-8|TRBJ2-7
CASTWDRASYEQYF
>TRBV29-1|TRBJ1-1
CSVGGSPSDTEAFF
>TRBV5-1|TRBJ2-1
CASSLVTSSYNEQFF
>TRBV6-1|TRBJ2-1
CASSEVGGVNEQFF
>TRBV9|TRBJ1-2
CASSDDYGYTF
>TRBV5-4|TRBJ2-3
CASSFGGTDTQYF
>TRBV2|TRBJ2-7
CASLGQGGEQYF
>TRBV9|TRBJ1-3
CASTGVNSGNTIYF
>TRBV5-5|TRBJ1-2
CASSLWYPSDYGYTF
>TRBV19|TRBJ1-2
CASSRGVTYGYTF
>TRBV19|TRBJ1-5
CASSTPRRYSNQPQHF
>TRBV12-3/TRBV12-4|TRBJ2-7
CASSLGLAYEQYF
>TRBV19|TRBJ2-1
CASSADRAAQFF
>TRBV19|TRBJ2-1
CASSGFPEQFF
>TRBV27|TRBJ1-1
CASSLAAVGLGAEAFF
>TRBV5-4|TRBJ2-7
CASSTDAGTFYEQYF
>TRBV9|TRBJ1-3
CASSPLGDGNTIYF
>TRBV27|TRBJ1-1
CASSLSARGYTEAFF
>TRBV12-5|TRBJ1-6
CASGIQGDWSPLHF
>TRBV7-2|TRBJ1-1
CASSLTWNTEAFF
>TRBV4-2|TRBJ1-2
CASSQSQGNDYGYTF
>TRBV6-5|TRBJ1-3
CASSYAGGSGNTIYF
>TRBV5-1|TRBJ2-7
CASSLGGTSLYEQYF
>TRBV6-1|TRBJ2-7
CASSETSSFLYEQYF
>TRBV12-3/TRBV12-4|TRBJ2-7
CASRPPTSYEQYF
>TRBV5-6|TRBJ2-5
CASSLRNGETQYF
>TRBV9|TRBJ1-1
CASSRQSGGTEAFF
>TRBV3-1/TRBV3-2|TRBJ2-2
CASSPTLGTGVNTGELFF
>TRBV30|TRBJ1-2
CAWSGTGRFGDGYTF
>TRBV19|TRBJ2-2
CASSEQGVGELFF
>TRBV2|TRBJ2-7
CASKPPDRMSYEQYF
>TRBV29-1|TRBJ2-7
CSVPSGSHEQYF
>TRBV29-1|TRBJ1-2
CSVDRDRVFGYTF